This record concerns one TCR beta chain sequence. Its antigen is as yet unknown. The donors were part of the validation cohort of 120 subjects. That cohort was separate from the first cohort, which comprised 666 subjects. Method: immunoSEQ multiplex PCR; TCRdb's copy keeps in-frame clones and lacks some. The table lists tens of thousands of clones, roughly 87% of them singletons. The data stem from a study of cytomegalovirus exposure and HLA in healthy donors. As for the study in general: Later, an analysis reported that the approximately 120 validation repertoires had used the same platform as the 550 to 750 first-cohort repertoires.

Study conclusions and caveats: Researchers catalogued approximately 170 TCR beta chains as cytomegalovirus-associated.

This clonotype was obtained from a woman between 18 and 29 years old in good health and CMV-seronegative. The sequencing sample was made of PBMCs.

CDR3 sequence (DNA): TGCAGCGCGGTCACGGGAACAGATACGCAGTATTTT. Protein: CSAVTGTDTQYF. The rearrangement uses TRBV29-1 and TRBJ2-3; tentative D call: TRBD2 (5 bases). Germline CDR1 is SQVTM and CDR2 is ANQGSEA. Trimming cost V 7 bases and J 3 bases, with 11 bases left between them. The CDR3 loop spans 12 amino acids.